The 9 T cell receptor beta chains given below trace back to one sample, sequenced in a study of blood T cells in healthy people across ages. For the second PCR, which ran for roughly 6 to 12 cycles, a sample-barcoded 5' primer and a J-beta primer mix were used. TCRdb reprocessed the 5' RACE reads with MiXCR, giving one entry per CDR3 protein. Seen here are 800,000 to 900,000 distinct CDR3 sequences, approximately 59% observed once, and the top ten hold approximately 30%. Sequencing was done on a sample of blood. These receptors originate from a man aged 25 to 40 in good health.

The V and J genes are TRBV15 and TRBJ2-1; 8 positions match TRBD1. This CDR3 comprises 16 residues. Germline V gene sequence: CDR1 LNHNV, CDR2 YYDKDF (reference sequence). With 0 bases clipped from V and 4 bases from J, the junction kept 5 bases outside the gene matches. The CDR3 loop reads CATSRDPTGGYNEQFF. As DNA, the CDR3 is TGTGCCACCAGCAGAGATCCCACAGGGGGATACAATGAGCAGTTCTTC.

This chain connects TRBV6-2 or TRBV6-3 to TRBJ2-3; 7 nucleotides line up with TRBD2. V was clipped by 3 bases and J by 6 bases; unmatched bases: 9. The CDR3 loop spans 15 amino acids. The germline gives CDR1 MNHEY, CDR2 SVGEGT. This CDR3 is CASSYWTRSLDTQYF. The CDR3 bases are TGTGCCAGCAGTTATTGGACTAGATCACTTGATACGCAGTATTTT.

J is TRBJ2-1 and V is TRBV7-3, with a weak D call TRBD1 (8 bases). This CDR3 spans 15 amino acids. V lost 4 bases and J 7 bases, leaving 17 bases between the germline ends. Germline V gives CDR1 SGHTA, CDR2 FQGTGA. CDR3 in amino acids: CASSYTGGEWNEQFF. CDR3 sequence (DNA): TGTGCCAGCAGCTACACAGGGGGGGAGTGGAATGAGCAGTTCTTC.

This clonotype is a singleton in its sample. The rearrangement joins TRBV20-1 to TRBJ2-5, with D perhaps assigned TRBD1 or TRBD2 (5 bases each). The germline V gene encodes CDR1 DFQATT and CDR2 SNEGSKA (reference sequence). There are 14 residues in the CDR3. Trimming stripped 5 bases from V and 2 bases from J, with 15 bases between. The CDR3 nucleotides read TGCAGTGCTTATCCCGGGACCGAGCAAGAGACCCAGTACTTC. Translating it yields CSAYPGTEQETQYF.

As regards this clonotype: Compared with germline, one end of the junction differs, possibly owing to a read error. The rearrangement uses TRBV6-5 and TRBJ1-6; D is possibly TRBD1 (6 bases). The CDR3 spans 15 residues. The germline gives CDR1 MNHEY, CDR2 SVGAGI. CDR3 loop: CASSYGQPDNPPLHF. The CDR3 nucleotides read TGTGCCAGCAGTTACGGACAGCCGGATAATCCACCCCTCCACTTT.

In DNA, the CDR3 is TGTGCCACCAGCACGGCCTACAGGGCTACCCAGTACTTC. Translating it yields CATSTAYRATQYF. V usage is TRBV15 and J usage is TRBJ2-5; a possible D gene is TRBD1 (6 bases). Deletions cut 4 bases from V and 8 bases from J, with 14 bases between. Germline loops: CDR1 LNHNV, CDR2 YYDKDF (reference sequence). The CDR3 sequence is 13 residues long. The variable domain in full, with the rest retrieved from reference TRBV15 and TRBJ2-5, is DAMVIQNPRYQVTQFGKPVTLSCSQTLNHNVMYWYQQKSSQAPKLLFHYYDKDFNNEADTPDNFQSRRPNTSFCFLDIRSPGLGDTAMYLCATSTAYRATQYFGPGTRLLVL.

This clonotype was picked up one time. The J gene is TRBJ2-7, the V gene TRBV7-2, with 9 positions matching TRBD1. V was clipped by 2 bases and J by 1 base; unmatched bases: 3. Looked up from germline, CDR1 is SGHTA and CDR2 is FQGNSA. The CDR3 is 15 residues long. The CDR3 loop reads CASSLTGGISYEQYF. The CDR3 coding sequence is TGTGCCAGCAGCTTAACAGGGGGCATATCCTACGAGCAGTACTTC.

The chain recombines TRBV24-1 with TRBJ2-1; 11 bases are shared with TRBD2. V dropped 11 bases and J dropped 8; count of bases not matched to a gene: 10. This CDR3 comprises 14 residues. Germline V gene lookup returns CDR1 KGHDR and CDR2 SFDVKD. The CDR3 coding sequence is TGTGCCATCGGGACTAGCGGATCATCCGATGAGCAGTTCTTC. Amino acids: CAIGTSGSSDEQFF.

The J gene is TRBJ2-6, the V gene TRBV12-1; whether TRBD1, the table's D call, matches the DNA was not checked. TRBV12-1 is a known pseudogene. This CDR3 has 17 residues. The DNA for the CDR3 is TGTGCCAGCGGTGGTCCAGGGGGGGCTTCTGGGGCCAACGTCCTGACTTTC. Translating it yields CASGGPGGASGANVLTF.